The 15 T cell receptor beta chains listed next were all sequenced from one sample in a study of control samples from healthy donors and cancer patients. TCRdb's table, derived via immunoSEQ multiplex PCR, lists solely in-frame clones and lacks some. Of under 150,000 clones in the sample, around nine tenths were seen once. Sequences were obtained from blood. These receptors all come from a man aged 25 to 45 in good health.

CDR3 region: CAISENPTNEKLFF. DNA for the CDR3: TGTGCCATCAGTGAGAATCCAACTAATGAAAAACTGTTTTTT. The chain is built from TRBV10-3 and TRBJ1-4; no reliable D call. The CDR3 extends over 14 amino acids. The V gene's germline CDR1 is ENHRY and CDR2 SYGVKD. Trimming left V 2 bases short and J 0 bases short, with 4 bases between.

This chain uses TRBV11-2 with TRBJ2-3; D not resolved. There are 14 residues in the CDR3. The germline CDR1 and CDR2 sequences are SGHAT and FQNNGV. V was trimmed by 2 bases and J by 8 bases, leaving 14 bases between them. The CDR3 nucleotides read TGTGCCAGCAGCTTAAGGGAAACCTGGGGTACGCAGTATTTT. This encodes CASSLRETWGTQYF.

This chain joins TRBV14 and TRBJ1-6, with unresolved D. V lost 3 bases to trimming and J lost 10 bases, with 7 bases between them. The germline gives CDR1 SGHDN, CDR2 FVKESK. The CDR3 has 12 residues. The DNA of the CDR3 is TGTGCCAGCAGCCACTCACACTCACCCCTCCACTTT. This sequence encodes CASSHSHSPLHF.

The rearrangement joins TRBV5-6 to TRBJ2-3; D not certain. V gave up 5 bases and J gave up 2 bases, with 6 bases separating them. The CDR3 spans 12 residues. In germline, CDR1 is SGHDT, CDR2 YYEEEE. The CDR3 loop reads CASRRTTDTQYF. The CDR3 DNA follows: TGTGCCAGCAGGCGAACCACAGATACGCAGTATTTT. Using reference TRBV5-6 and TRBJ2-3 for the parts outside the CDR3, the full variable domain is DAGVTQSPTHLIKTRGQQVTLRCSPKSGHDTVSWYQQALGQGPQFIFQYYEEEERQRGNFPDRFSGHQFPNYSSELNVNALLLGDSALYLCASRRTTDTQYFGPGTRLTVL.

The chain has TRBV28 and TRBJ1-6; D remains unclear. Trimming removed 10 bases at V and 4 bases at J, with 17 bases between. The CDR3 contains 15 residues. Looked up from germline, CDR1 is MDHEN and CDR2 is SYDVKM. CDR3 coding DNA: TGTGCCACTTCCTCAGAGACGACTTATAATTCACCCCTCCACTTT. Translating it yields CATSSETTYNSPLHF.

The gene calls are TRBV29-1 and TRBJ2-7; D is possibly TRBD1 (6 bases). The CDR3 covers 13 residues. The ends were cut back, 5 bases at V and 1 base at J, with 12 bases in the middle. Germline V lookup: CDR1 SQVTM, CDR2 ANQGSEA. The CDR3 sequence: CSVLGAGSYEQYF. CDR3 coding DNA: TGCAGCGTTCTGGGGGCCGGGTCCTACGAGCAGTACTTC.

This rearrangement joins TRBV11-2 to TRBJ2-5; tentatively, D is TRBD1 or TRBD2 (6 bases each). V dropped 4 bases and J dropped 5 bases, with 14 bases sitting between them. The CDR3 spans 14 residues. Germline CDR1 is SGHAT and CDR2 is FQNNGV. The CDR3 spells CASSSLRRGETQYF. The CDR3 bases are TGTGCCAGCAGCTCTCTAAGGAGGGGGGAGACCCAGTACTTC.

For the CDR3, the DNA is TGTGCCAGCAGCTTAGAGGGGGATCTAACTAATGAAAAACTGTTTTTT. Protein product: CASSLEGDLTNEKLFF. This chain uses TRBV11-2 with TRBJ1-4, with a weak D call TRBD1 (5 bases). The CDR3 contains 16 residues. Trimming shortened V by 0 bases and J by 1 base, and 9 bases separated the two germline ends. Germline CDR1 reads SGHAT; CDR2 reads FQNNGV.

This clone appeared a single time. This sequence joins TRBV27 and TRBJ2-1; 10 bases are a match to TRBD2. CDR3 size: 15 residues. CDR1 is MNHEY and CDR2 is SMNVEV in the germline V gene (reference sequence). The ends lost 5 bases at V and 8 bases at J; junction bases unmatched: 9. CDR3 amino acids: CASSEAGGEVDEQFF. In DNA, the CDR3 is TGTGCCAGCAGTGAAGCGGGAGGGGAGGTTGATGAGCAGTTCTTC.

Comments on this clone: Germline and junction disagree at one end, which may indicate a read error. The CDR3 is CASTLRAEETGELFF. CDR3 bases: TGTGCCAGCACCTTACGAGCGGAGGAAACCGGGGAGCTGTTTTTT. The rearrangement joins TRBV7-6 to TRBJ2-2, with D perhaps matching TRBD2 (5 bases). The CDR3 spans 15 residues. The germline V gene has CDR1 SGHVS and CDR2 FNYEAQ. The entire variable domain, with the rest obtained from reference TRBV7-6 and TRBJ2-2, is as follows: GAGVSQSPRYKVTKRGQDVALRCDPISGHVSLYWYRQALGQGPEFLTYFNYEAQQDKSGLPNDRFSAERPEGSISTLTIQRTEQRDSAMYRCASTLRAEETGELFFGEGSRLTVL.

The V and J genes are TRBV7-6 and TRBJ2-1; weak D call: TRBD2 (6 bases). Germline-derived CDR1 and CDR2 are SGHVS and FNYEAQ. With 6 bases removed from V and 6 bases from J, the gap between germline ends came to 18 bases. CDR3 size: 15 residues. For the CDR3, the DNA is TGTGCCAGCAGTCTTGCCCCTCTAGCGTCCAATGAGCAGTTCTTC. Its protein product is CASSLAPLASNEQFF.

The chain couples TRBV6-5 to TRBJ2-1; D not certain. With 8 bases removed from V and 6 bases from J, the gap between germline ends came to 11 bases. Germline V gene data show CDR1 as MNHEY and CDR2 as SVGAGI. CDR3 size: 12 residues. CDR3 in DNA: TGTGCCAGCCGCGCGGCCCCCAATGAGCAGTTCTTC. As protein: CASRAAPNEQFF.

This rearrangement joins TRBV5-4 to TRBJ2-1; D may be TRBD2 (7 bases). Germline V lookup: CDR1 SGHNT, CDR2 YYREEE (reference sequence). V lost 10 bases and J lost 3, with 14 bases in between. The CDR3 has 13 amino acids. The CDR3 sequence is CAGGGQFYNEQFF. The DNA for the CDR3 is TGTGCCGGGGGGGGGCAGTTCTACAATGAGCAGTTCTTC.

J is TRBJ2-1 and V is TRBV15; the match to TRBD2 covers 12 bases. Germline V gene data show CDR1 as LNHNV and CDR2 as YYDKDF (reference sequence). With V trimmed by 5 bases and J by 8 bases, 13 bases remained unmatched. The length of the CDR3 is 17 residues. Here the CDR3 DNA reads TGTGCCACCAGCCACGGGACTAGCGGGCTTGGTTGGGATGAGCAGTTCTTC. Encoded protein: CATSHGTSGLGWDEQFF. Complete variable domain (other parts from reference TRBV15 and TRBJ2-1): DAMVIQNPRYQVTQFGKPVTLSCSQTLNHNVMYWYQQKSSQAPKLLFHYYDKDFNNEADTPDNFQSRRPNTSFCFLDIRSPGLGDTAMYLCATSHGTSGLGWDEQFFGPGTRLTVL.

V gene TRBV18 combines with J gene TRBJ2-1; TRBD1 aligns across 9 bases. CDR3 size: 16 residues. J gave up 6 bases and V 1 base, and 7 bases lay outside the gene matches. The germline V gene has CDR1 KGHSH and CDR2 LQKENI. The CDR3 protein is CASSPRGTGSSNEQFF. The CDR3 DNA is TGTGCCAGCTCACCACGCGGGACAGGGTCGTCCAATGAGCAGTTCTTC.